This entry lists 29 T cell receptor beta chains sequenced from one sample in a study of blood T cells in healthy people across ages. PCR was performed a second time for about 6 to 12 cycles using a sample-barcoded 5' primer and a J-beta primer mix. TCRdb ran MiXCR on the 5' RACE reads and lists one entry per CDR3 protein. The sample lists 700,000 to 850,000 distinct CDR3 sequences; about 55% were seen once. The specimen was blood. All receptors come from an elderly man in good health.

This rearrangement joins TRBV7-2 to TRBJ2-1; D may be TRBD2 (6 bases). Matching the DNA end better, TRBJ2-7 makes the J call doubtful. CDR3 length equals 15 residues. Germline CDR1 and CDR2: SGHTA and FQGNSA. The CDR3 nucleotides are TGTGCCAGCAGCCCAGCGGGCCCCTCCTACAATGAGCAGTACTTC. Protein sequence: CASSPAGPSYNEQYF.

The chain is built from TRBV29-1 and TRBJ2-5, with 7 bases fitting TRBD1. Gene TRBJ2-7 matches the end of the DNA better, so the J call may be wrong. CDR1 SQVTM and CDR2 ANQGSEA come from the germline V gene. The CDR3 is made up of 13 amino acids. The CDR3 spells CSVWDSNSYEQYF. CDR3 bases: TGCAGCGTTTGGGACAGCAACTCCTACGAGCAGTACTTC.

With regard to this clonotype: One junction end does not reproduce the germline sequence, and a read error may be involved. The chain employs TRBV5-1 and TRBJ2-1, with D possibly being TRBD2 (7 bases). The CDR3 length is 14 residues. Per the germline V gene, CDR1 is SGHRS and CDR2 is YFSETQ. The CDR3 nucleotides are TGCGCCAGCAGGTTGGGGGGGCTCTACAATGAGCAGTTCTTC. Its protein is CASRLGGLYNEQFF. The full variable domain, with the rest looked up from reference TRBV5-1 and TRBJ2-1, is KAGVTQTPRYLIKTRGQQVTLSCSPISGHRSVSWYQQTPGQGLQFLFEYFSETQRNKGNFPGRFSGRQFSNSRSEMNVSTLELGDSALYLCASRLGGLYNEQFFGPGTRLTVL.

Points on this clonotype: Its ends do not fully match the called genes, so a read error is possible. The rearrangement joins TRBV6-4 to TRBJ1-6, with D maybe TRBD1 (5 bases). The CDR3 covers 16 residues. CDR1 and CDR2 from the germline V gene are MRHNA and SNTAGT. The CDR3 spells CASSASGTAGVPPPHF. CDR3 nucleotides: TGTGCCAGCAGTGCTTCCGGGACCGCCGGGGTACCACCCCCCCACTTT.

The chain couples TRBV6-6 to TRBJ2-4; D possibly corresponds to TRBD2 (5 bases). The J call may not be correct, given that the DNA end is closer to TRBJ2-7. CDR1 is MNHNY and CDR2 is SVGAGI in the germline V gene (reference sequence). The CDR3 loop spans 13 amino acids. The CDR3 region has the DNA TGTGCCAGCCGCGGGCAGGCCGCCTACGAGCAGTACTTC. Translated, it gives CASRGQAAYEQYF.

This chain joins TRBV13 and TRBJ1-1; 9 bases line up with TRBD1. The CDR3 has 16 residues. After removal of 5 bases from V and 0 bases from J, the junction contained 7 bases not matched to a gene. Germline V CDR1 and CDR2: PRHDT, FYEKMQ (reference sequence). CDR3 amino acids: CASSKEGQGLNTEAFF. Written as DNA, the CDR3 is TGTGCCAGCAGCAAAGAGGGACAGGGTTTGAACACTGAAGCTTTCTTT.

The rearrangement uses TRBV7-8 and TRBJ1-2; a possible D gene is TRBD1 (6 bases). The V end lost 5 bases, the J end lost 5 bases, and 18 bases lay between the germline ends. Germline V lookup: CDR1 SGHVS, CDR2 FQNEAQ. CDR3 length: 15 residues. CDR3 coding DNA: TGTGCCAGCAGCGATCCAGGGGAGGGGCCGTATGGCTACACCTTC. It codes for CASSDPGEGPYGYTF.

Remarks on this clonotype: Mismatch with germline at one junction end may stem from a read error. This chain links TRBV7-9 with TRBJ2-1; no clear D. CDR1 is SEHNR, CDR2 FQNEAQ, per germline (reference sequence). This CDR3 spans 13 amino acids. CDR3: CASSLARVNEQFF. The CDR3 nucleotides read TGCGCCAGCAGCTTAGCTCGGGTAAATGAGCAGTTCTTC.

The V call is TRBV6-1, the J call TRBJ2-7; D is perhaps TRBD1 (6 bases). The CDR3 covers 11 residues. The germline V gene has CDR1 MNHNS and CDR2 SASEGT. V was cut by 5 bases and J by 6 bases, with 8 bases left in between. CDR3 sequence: CASSTGLEQYF. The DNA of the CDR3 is TGTGCCAGCAGTACAGGGCTCGAGCAGTACTTC.

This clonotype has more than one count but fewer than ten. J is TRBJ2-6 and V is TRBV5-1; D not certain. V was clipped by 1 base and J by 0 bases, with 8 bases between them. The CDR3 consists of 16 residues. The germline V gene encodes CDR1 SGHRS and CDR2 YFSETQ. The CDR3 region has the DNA TGCGCCAGCAGCTTGTGGCAGGCCTCTGGGGCCAACGTCCTGACTTTC. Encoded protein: CASSLWQASGANVLTF.

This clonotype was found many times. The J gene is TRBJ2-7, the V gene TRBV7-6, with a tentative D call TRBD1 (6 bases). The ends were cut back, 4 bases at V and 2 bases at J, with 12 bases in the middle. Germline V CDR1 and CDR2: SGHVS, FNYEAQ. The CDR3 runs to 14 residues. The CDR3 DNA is TGTGCCAGCAGCTACCAGGGGAGTGCCTACGAGCAGTACTTC. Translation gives CASSYQGSAYEQYF.

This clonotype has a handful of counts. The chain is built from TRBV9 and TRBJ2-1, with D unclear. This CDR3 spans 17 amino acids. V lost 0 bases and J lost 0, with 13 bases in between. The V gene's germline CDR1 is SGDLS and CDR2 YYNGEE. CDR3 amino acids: CASSVAWAQSSYNEQFF. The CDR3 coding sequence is TGTGCCAGCAGCGTAGCTTGGGCACAGAGCTCCTACAATGAGCAGTTCTTC.

The CDR3 protein is CSATRSSGYTYNEQFF. The CDR3 DNA follows: TGCAGTGCTACCCGCTCTAGCGGGTATACCTACAATGAGCAGTTCTTC. This rearrangement joins TRBV20-1 to TRBJ2-1; 8 bases align to TRBD2. This CDR3 has 16 residues. Looked up from germline, CDR1 is DFQATT and CDR2 is SNEGSKA (reference sequence). V was clipped by 4 bases and J by 2 bases; unmatched bases: 10.

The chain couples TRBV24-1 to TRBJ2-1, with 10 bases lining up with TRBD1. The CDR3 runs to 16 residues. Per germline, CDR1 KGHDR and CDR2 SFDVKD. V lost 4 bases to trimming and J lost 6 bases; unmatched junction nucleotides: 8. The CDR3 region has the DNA TGTGCCACCAGTGACCCCCGGGACAGGGGTTTCAATGAGCAGTTCTTC. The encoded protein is CATSDPRDRGFNEQFF.

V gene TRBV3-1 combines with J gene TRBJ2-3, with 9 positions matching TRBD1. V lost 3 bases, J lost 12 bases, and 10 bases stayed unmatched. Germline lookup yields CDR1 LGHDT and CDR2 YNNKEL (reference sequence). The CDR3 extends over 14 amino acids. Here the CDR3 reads CASSHPDQTGGQYF. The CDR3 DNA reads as TGTGCCAGCAGCCATCCCGACCAGACAGGGGGACAGTATTTT.

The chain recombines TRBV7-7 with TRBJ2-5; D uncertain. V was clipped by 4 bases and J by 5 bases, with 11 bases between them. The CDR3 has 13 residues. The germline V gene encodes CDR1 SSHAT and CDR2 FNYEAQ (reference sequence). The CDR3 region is CASSCSLQETQYF. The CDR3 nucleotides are TGTGCCAGCAGCTGTTCCCTGCAGGAGACCCAGTACTTC.

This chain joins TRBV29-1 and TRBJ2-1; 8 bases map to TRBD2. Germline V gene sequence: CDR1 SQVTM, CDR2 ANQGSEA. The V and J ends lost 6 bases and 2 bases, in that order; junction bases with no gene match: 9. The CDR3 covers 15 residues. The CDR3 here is CSVGEPGLAYNEQFF. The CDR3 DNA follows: TGCAGCGTCGGAGAACCGGGACTAGCCTACAATGAGCAGTTCTTC.

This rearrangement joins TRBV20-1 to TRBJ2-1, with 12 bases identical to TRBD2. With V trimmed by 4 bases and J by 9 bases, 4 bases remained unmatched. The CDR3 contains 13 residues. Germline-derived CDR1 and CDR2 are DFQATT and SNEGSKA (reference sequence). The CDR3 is CSATSGRASEQFF. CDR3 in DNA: TGCAGTGCTACTAGCGGGAGGGCCAGTGAGCAGTTCTTC.

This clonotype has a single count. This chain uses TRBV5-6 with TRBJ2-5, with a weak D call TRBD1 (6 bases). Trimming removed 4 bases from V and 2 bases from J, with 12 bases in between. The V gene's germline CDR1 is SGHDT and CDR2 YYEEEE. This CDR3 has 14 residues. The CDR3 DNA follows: TGTGCCAGCAGCCCCTGGGACATTCAAGAGACCCAGTACTTC. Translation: CASSPWDIQETQYF.

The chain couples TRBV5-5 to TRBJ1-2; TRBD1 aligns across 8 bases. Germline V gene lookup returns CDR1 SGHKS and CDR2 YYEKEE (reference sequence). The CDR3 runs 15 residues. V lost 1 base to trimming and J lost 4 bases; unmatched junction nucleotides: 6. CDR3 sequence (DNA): TGTGCCAGCAGCTTGTGGGACAGGCGAGGCTATGGCTACACCTTC. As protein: CASSLWDRRGYGYTF.

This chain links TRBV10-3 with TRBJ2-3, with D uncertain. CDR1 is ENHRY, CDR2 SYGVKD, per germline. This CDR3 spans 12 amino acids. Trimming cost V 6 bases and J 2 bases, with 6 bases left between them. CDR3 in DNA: TGTGCCATCAGCTCTTACACAGATACGCAGTATTTT. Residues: CAISSYTDTQYF.

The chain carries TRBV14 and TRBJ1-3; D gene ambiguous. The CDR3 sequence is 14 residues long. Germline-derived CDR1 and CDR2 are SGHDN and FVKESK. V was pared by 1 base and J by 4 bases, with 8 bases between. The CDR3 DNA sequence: TGTGCCAGCAGCCAAGTTTTTGGAGGAAACACCATATATTTT. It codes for CASSQVFGGNTIYF. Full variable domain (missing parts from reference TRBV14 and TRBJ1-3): EAGVTQFPSHSVIEKGQTVTLRCDPISGHDNLYWYRRVMGKEIKFLLHFVKESKQDESGMPNNRFLAERTGGTYSTLKVQPAELEDSGVYFCASSQVFGGNTIYFGEGSWLTVV.

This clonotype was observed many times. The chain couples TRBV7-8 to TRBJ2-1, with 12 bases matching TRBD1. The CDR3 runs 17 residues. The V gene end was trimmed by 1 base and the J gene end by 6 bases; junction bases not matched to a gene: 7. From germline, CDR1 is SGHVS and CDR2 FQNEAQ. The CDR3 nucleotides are TGTGCCAGCAGCTTAGATTGGAGGGACAGGGGGCTCAATGAGCAGTTCTTC. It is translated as CASSLDWRDRGLNEQFF.

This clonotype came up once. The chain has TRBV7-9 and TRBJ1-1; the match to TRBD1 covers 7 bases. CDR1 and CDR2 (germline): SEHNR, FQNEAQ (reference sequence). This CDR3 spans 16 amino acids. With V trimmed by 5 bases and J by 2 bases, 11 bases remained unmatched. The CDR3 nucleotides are TGTGCCAGCAGCCGGCAGGGGGGCCTCGGAAACACTGAAGCTTTCTTT. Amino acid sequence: CASSRQGGLGNTEAFF. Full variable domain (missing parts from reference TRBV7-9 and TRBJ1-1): DTGVSQNPRHKITKRGQNVTFRCDPISEHNRLYWYRQTLGQGPEFLTYFQNEAQLEKSRLLSDRFSAERPKGSFSTLEIQRTEQGDSAMYLCASSRQGGLGNTEAFFGQGTRLTVV.

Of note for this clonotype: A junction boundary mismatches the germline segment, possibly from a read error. The CDR3 DNA reads as TGTGCCACCGCAAGGGACAGAGAGAACACTGAGGCTTTCTTT. It yields the protein CATARDRENTEAFF. The chain joins TRBV13 to TRBJ1-1; 7 positions agree with TRBD1. Germline V gives CDR1 PRHDT, CDR2 FYEKMQ (reference sequence). CDR3 size: 14 residues.

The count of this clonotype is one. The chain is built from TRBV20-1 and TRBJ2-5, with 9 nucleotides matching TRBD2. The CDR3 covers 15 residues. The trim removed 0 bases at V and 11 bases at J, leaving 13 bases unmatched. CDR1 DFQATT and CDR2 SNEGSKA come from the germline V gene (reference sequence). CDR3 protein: CSARETSGFDNEQYF. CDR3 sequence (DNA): TGCAGTGCTAGAGAGACTAGCGGATTCGACAATGAGCAGTACTTC.

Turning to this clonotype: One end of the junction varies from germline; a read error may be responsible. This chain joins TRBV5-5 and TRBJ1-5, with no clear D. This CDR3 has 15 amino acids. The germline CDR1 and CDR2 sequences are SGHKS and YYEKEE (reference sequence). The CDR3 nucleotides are TGTGCCAGCAGCTTGAATCCAGAGAGCAATCAGCTCCAGCATTTT. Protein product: CASSLNPESNQLQHF.

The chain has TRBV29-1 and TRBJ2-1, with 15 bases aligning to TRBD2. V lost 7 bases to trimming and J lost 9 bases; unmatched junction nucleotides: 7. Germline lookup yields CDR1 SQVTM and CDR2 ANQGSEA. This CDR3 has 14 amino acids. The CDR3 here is CSGRTSGRAVEQFF. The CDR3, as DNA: TGCAGCGGAAGGACTAGCGGGAGGGCGGTTGAGCAGTTCTTC.

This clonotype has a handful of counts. The CDR3: CSVEPQTAQETQYF. CDR3 nucleotide sequence: TGCAGCGTTGAACCCCAGACAGCTCAAGAGACCCAGTACTTC. The rearrangement links TRBV29-1 to TRBJ2-5; tentatively, D is TRBD1 (5 bases). The V end was cut by 2 bases, the J end by 2 bases, with 12 bases between. This CDR3 spans 14 amino acids. CDR1 and CDR2 from the germline V gene are SQVTM and ANQGSEA.